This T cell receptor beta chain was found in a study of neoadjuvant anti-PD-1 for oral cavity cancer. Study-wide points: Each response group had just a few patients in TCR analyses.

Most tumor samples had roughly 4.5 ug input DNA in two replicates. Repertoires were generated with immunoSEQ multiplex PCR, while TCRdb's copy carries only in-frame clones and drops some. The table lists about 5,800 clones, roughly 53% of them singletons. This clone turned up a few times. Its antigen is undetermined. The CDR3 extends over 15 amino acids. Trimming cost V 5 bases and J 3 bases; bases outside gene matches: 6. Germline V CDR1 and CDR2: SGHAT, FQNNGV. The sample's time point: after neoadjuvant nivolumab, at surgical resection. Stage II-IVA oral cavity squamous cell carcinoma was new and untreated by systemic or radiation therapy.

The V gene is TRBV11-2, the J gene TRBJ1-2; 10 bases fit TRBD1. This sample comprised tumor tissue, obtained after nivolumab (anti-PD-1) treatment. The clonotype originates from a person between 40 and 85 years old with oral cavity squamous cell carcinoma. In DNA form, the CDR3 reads TGTGCCAGCAGCCTCGGGGACAGGGGAGACTATGGCTACACCTTC. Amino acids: CASSLGDRGDYGYTF.